The 24 T cell receptor beta chains below come from one sample, sequenced in a study of T cells after yellow fever vaccination. TCRdb re-derived calls from the 5' RACE reads in MiXCR, one entry per CDR3 protein. The table shows 500,000 to 650,000 distinct CDR3 sequences, with around a sixth occurring only once. The specimen comprised PBMCs, sampled more than 4 days after the first yellow fever vaccination. These receptors were taken from a man younger than 30 who received the YFV17D yellow fever vaccine.

The genes are TRBV5-5 and TRBJ2-7; the match to TRBD2 covers 10 bases. CDR3 length: 16 residues. After removal of 0 bases from V and 6 bases from J, the junction contained 9 bases not matched to a gene. Germline V gives CDR1 SGHKS, CDR2 YYEKEE (reference sequence). The CDR3 DNA follows: TGTGCCAGCAGCTTGGAGCGGGGGGGCTTCGCAGTCGAGCAGTACTTC. Amino acid sequence: CASSLERGGFAVEQYF. Complete variable domain (other parts from reference TRBV5-5 and TRBJ2-7): DAGVTQSPTHLIKTRGQQVTLRCSPISGHKSVSWYQQVLGQGPQFIFQYYEKEERGRGNFPDRFSARQFPNYSSELNVNALLLGDSALYLCASSLERGGFAVEQYFGPGTRLTVT.

V is TRBV9 and J is TRBJ1-5; 8 nucleotides line up with TRBD1. CDR1 SGDLS and CDR2 YYNGEE come from the germline V gene. This CDR3 comprises 15 residues. V was clipped by 3 bases and J by 6 bases; unmatched bases: 8. The CDR3 region has the DNA TGTGCCAGCAGCGAATCCGGGACAGGCAGTCAGCCCCAGCATTTT. Translated: CASSESGTGSQPQHF.

This chain links TRBV5-1 with TRBJ1-2; the D gene is possibly TRBD1 (6 bases). This CDR3 comprises 15 residues. Per germline, CDR1 SGHRS and CDR2 YFSETQ. V lost 5 bases, J lost 4 bases, and 18 bases lay in between. CDR3 sequence reads: CASRIIPGQTYGYTF. CDR3 in DNA: TGCGCCAGCAGAATAATTCCTGGACAGACCTATGGCTACACCTTC. Based on the CDR3 plus reference TRBV5-1 and TRBJ1-2, the full variable domain is KAGVTQTPRYLIKTRGQQVTLSCSPISGHRSVSWYQQTPGQGLQFLFEYFSETQRNKGNFPGRFSGRQFSNSRSEMNVSTLELGDSALYLCASRIIPGQTYGYTFGSGTRLTVV.

This clonotype was detected only a few times. The chain combines TRBV15 with TRBJ2-1, with D possibly being TRBD2 (5 bases). This CDR3 contains 17 residues. Germline V CDR1 and CDR2: LNHNV, YYDKDF (reference sequence). The V gene lost 0 bases and the J gene lost 6 bases, with 18 bases spanning the gap. CDR3 loop: CATSRDKGSSGINEQFF. The CDR3 DNA is TGTGCCACCAGCAGAGATAAGGGCTCTTCGGGGATCAATGAGCAGTTCTTC.

This clonotype was found a few times. The chain employs TRBV3-1 and TRBJ2-3; D unresolved. V lost 4 bases and J lost 0, with 14 bases in between. Germline lookup yields CDR1 LGHDT and CDR2 YNNKEL (reference sequence). CDR3 length equals 16 residues. The DNA for the CDR3 is TGTGCCAGCAGCCTCGTAGTGGGAACTAGCACAGATACGCAGTATTTT. Its protein is CASSLVVGTSTDTQYF.

The V call is TRBV11-1, the J call TRBJ2-7; 9 bases agree with TRBD1. V dropped 7 bases and J dropped 3; count of bases not matched to a gene: 7. CDR1 is SGHAT and CDR2 is FQDESV in the germline V gene (reference sequence). The CDR3 loop spans 14 amino acids. CDR3 sequence (DNA): TGTGCCAGCAACCAGGGACAGGGAATCTACGAGCAGTACTTC. Amino acid sequence: CASNQGQGIYEQYF. The full variable domain, completed using reference TRBV11-1 and TRBJ2-7, is EAEVAQSPRYKITEKSQAVAFWCDPISGHATLYWYRQILGQGPELLVQFQDESVVDDSQLPKDRFSAERLKGVDSTLKIQPAELGDSAMYLCASNQGQGIYEQYFGPGTRLTVT.

This rearrangement joins TRBV6-1 to TRBJ2-1; D unresolved. Germline lookup yields CDR1 MNHNS and CDR2 SASEGT. CDR3 length: 16 residues. V dropped 5 bases and J dropped 0 bases, with 14 bases sitting between them. CDR3 in amino acids: CASSSLGRGSYNEQFF. The CDR3 DNA sequence: TGTGCCAGCAGTAGCCTAGGTCGAGGCTCCTACAATGAGCAGTTCTTC.

The chain couples TRBV24-1 to TRBJ1-6; D is unclear. The CDR3 loop spans 14 amino acids. The germline V and J ends were trimmed by 3 bases and 9 bases, with 11 bases remaining between them. From germline, CDR1 is KGHDR and CDR2 SFDVKD. CDR3 coding DNA: TGTGCCACCAGTGATGCAGGCCCAGTTTCACCCCTCCACTTT. This encodes CATSDAGPVSPLHF.

A few counts support this clonotype. The chain uses TRBV12-3 or TRBV12-4 and TRBJ1-3; D is uncertain. This CDR3 has 15 amino acids. V lost 4 bases, J lost 0 bases, and 10 bases lay in between. For the CDR3, the DNA is TGTGCCAGCAGTTCATCCGGGAGCTCTGGAAACACCATATATTTT. Protein sequence: CASSSSGSSGNTIYF.

This clonotype was counted at least ten times. The rearrangement joins TRBV12-3 or TRBV12-4 to TRBJ2-5, with no clear D. Trimming removed 7 bases from V and 1 base from J, with 13 bases in between. The CDR3 has 14 residues. The CDR3 DNA sequence: TGTGCCAGCACCATGTCCGGAAGCCAAGAGACCCAGTACTTC. It yields the protein CASTMSGSQETQYF.

In nucleotides, the CDR3 is TGTGCCAGCAGCTCGAGTTGGGCGCAGGGCGAGTATGGCTACACCTTC. As protein: CASSSSWAQGEYGYTF. This chain connects TRBV7-2 to TRBJ1-2; the D gene is possibly TRBD1 (5 bases). Trimming pared 4 bases from V and 5 bases from J, leaving 20 bases between. Germline lookup yields CDR1 SGHTA and CDR2 FQGNSA. This CDR3 has 16 residues.

This clonotype has a handful of counts. This chain uses TRBV4-1 with TRBJ1-3; tentatively, D is TRBD1 (5 bases). The V and J ends lost 0 bases and 3 bases respectively, with 21 bases between them. This CDR3 has 19 amino acids. Germline V lookup: CDR1 MGHRA, CDR2 YSYEKL. CDR3 sequence: CASSQDERVGQGIGNTIYF. The CDR3 bases are TGCGCCAGCAGCCAAGACGAAAGGGTAGGGCAGGGAATTGGAAACACCATATATTTT.

This chain links TRBV28 with TRBJ2-7; 13 positions agree with TRBD2. CDR3 length: 14 residues. Germline V gene data show CDR1 as MDHEN and CDR2 as SYDVKM. The ends lost 4 bases at V and 9 bases at J; junction bases unmatched: 6. CDR3 region: CASSSGLAGTLQYV. The CDR3 bases are TGTGCCAGCAGTTCGGGACTAGCGGGGACCCTGCAGTACGTC.

The V call is TRBV4-3, the J call TRBJ1-5, with TRBD1 matching over 8 bases. This CDR3 is built from 14 residues. After removal of 0 bases from V and 9 bases from J, the junction contained 4 bases not matched to a gene. Germline assignment: CDR1 LGHNA and CDR2 YSLEER. This chain's CDR3 is CASSQDRGQWPQHF. CDR3 nucleotides: TGCGCCAGCAGCCAAGACAGGGGGCAGTGGCCCCAGCATTTT.

This clonotype was observed a few times. This chain joins TRBV15 and TRBJ1-1; TRBD1 might be the D (5 bases). Germline assignment: CDR1 LNHNV and CDR2 YYDKDF (reference sequence). The CDR3 runs to 15 residues. With 9 bases removed from V and 0 bases from J, the gap between germline ends came to 17 bases. Here the CDR3 DNA reads TGTGCCACATCCTCGTCGGGGGGGATGAACACTGAAGCTTTCTTT. It encodes CATSSSGGMNTEAFF.

V and J are TRBV12-3 or TRBV12-4 and TRBJ1-6; D ambiguous. Deletions cut 6 bases from V and 13 bases from J, with 10 bases between. The CDR3 extends over 11 amino acids. The CDR3 bases are TGTGCCAGCAGCCAGCCGGGCCCCCTCCACTTT. Its translation is CASSQPGPLHF.

CDR3 protein: CASSQDSGGAWDTQYF. As DNA, the CDR3 is TGCGCCAGCAGCCAAGATAGCGGGGGGGCCTGGGATACGCAGTATTTT. This chain joins TRBV4-1 and TRBJ2-3, with TRBD2 matching over 11 bases. The V and J ends lost 0 bases and 6 bases, in that order; junction bases with no gene match: 5. Germline V gene lookup returns CDR1 MGHRA and CDR2 YSYEKL. The CDR3 length is 16 residues.

The chain is built from TRBV19 and TRBJ2-7; D gene uncertain. Germline CDR1 reads LNHDA; CDR2 reads SQIVND (reference sequence). V was trimmed by 3 bases and J by 1 base, leaving 19 bases between them. The CDR3 loop spans 17 amino acids. This CDR3 reads CASSIPQDPKVSYEQYV. The CDR3 DNA is TGTGCCAGTAGTATCCCCCAGGACCCGAAAGTTTCCTACGAGCAGTACGTC.

The gene calls are TRBV5-1 and TRBJ2-5; D remains ambiguous. V was shortened by 5 bases and J by 3 bases, with 14 bases between the two germline ends. CDR1 is SGHRS and CDR2 is YFSETQ in the germline V gene. This CDR3 contains 14 residues. The CDR3 protein is CASSRASEEETQYF. In nucleotides, the CDR3 is TGCGCCAGCAGTAGGGCTTCTGAGGAAGAGACCCAGTACTTC.

A note on this clonotype: Just one base apart from a much larger clone, this may be a read error. As DNA, the CDR3 is TGTGCCAGCAGTTGGGCAGGGGACTATGGCTACACCTTC. Translated: CASSWAGDYGYTF. The chain couples TRBV28 to TRBJ1-2; possible D gene TRBD1, 6 bases. CDR1 and CDR2 from the germline V gene are MDHEN and SYDVKM. Trimming stripped 4 bases from V and 3 bases from J, with 9 bases between. The CDR3 has 13 residues.

CDR3 amino acids: CSVGRLAGDTDTQYF. In nucleotides, the CDR3 is TGCAGCGTGGGGAGACTAGCGGGGGACACAGATACGCAGTATTTT. This chain joins TRBV29-1 and TRBJ2-3; 12 bases fit TRBD2. Germline assignment: CDR1 SQVTM and CDR2 ANQGSEA. CDR3 length: 15 residues. V gave up 6 bases and J gave up 2 bases; unmatched junction bases: 6.

The gene calls are TRBV19 and TRBJ2-2, with D perhaps TRBD1 or TRBD2 (6 bases each). CDR3 length: 15 amino acids. Germline CDR1 reads LNHDA; CDR2 reads SQIVND (reference sequence). V was trimmed by 7 bases and J by 2 bases, leaving 14 bases between them. The CDR3 sequence: CASNPKGGNTGELFF. In DNA form, the CDR3 reads TGTGCCAGTAACCCCAAGGGGGGCAACACCGGGGAGCTGTTTTTT.

The V call is TRBV13, the J call TRBJ2-1; D is possibly TRBD2 (7 bases). V lost 5 bases to trimming and J lost 9 bases, with 11 bases between them. CDR3 length equals 12 residues. The V gene's germline CDR1 is PRHDT and CDR2 FYEKMQ (reference sequence). CDR3 bases: TGTGCCAGCAGCGACCGGGGGGCTGAGCAGTTCTTC. Translated: CASSDRGAEQFF.

The rearrangement links TRBV5-6 to TRBJ2-6; TRBD1 aligns across 7 bases. The CDR3 consists of 15 residues. Germline CDR1 reads SGHDT; CDR2 reads YYEEEE. The V segment lost 4 bases and the J segment 5 bases; nucleotides outside the gene matches: 6. CDR3 in DNA: TGTGCCAGCAGCCCCGACAGGGCTCGGGCCAACGTCCTGACTTTC. Translating gives CASSPDRARANVLTF.